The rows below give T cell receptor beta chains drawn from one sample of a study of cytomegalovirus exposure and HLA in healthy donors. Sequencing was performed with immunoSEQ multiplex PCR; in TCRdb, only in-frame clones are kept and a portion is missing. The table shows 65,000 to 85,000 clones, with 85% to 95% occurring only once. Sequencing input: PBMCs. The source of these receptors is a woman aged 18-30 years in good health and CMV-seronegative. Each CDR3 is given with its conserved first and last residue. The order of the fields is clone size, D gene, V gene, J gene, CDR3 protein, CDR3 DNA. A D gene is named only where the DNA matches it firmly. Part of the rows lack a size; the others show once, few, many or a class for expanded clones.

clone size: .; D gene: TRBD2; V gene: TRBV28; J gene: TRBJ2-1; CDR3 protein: CASSRGLAGVREQFF; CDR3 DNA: TGTGCCAGCAGCAGGGGACTAGCGGGAGTTCGTGAGCAGTTCTTC
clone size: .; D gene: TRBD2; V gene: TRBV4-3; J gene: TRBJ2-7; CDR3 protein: CASSQEALWVTSGSTYEQYF; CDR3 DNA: TGCGCCAGCAGCCAAGAGGCTTTATGGGTAACTAGCGGATCAACCTACGAGCAGTACTTC
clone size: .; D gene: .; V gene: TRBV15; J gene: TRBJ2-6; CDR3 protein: CATSSRGRYSGANVLTF; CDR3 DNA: TGTGCCACCAGCAGCCGTGGCAGATACTCTGGGGCCAACGTCCTGACTTTC
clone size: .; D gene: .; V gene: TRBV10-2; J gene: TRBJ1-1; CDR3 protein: CASSEGGHSLNTEAFF; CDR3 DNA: TGCGCCAGCAGTGAGGGGGGCCATAGCTTGAACACTGAAGCTTTCTTT
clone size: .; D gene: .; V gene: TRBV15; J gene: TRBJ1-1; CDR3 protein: CATSRPKDMNTEAFF; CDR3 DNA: TGTGCCACCAGCAGACCCAAGGACATGAACACTGAAGCTTTCTTT
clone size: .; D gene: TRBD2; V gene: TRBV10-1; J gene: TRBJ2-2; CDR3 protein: CASSPSTSGIGGELFF; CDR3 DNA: TGCGCCAGCAGTCCCTCGACTAGCGGGATAGGCGGGGAGCTGTTTTTT
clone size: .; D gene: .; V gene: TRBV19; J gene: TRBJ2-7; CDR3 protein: CASSRGNEQYF; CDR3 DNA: TGTGCCAGTAGTAGAGGAAACGAGCAGTACTTC
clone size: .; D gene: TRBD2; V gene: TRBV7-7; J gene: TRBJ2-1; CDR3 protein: CASSLGAGGYDEQFF; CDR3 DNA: TGTGCCAGCAGCTTAGGGGCGGGGGGGTACGATGAGCAGTTCTTC
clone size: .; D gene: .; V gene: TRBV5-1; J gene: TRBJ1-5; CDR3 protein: CASSLSHGDAKQPQHF; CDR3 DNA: TGCGCCAGCAGCTTAAGTCACGGAGATGCGAAGCAGCCCCAGCATTTT
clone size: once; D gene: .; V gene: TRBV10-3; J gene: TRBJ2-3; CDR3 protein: CAPPCVSTDTQYF; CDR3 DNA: TGTGCCCCCCCCTGTGTTAGCACAGATACGCAGTATTTT
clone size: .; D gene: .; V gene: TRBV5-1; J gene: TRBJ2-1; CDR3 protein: CASSLFTGKYNEQFF; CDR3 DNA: TGCGCCAGCAGCTTGTTCACAGGGAAATACAATGAGCAGTTCTTC
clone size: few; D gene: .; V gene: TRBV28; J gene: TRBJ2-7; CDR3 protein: CASSGGAYEQYF; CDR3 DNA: TGTGCCAGCAGCGGCGGGGCCTACGAGCAGTACTTC
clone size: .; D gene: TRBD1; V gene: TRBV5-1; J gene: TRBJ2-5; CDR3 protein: CASSGGQGETQYF; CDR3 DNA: TGCGCCAGCAGCGGGGGACAGGGAGAGACCCAGTACTTC
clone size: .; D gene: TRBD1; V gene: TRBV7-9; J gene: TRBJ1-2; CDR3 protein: CASSITGVKNGYTF; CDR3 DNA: TGTGCCAGCAGCATCACAGGGGTTAAGAATGGCTACACCTTC
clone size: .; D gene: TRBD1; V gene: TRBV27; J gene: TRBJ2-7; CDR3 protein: CASSLRWDSLEQYF; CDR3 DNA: TGTGCCAGCAGTCTACGCTGGGACAGCCTCGAGCAGTACTTC
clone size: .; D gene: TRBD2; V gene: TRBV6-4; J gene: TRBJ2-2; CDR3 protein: CASSDREGGELFF; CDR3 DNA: TGTGCCAGCAGTGACAGGGAGGGCGGGGAGCTGTTTTTT
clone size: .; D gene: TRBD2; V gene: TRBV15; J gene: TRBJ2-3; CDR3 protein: CATSARLAGDTDTQYF; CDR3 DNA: TGTGCCACCAGCGCCCGACTAGCGGGGGACACAGATACGCAGTATTTT
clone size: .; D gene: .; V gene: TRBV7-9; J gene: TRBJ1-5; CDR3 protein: CASSAWSRGSNQPQHF; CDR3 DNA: TGTGCCAGCAGCGCCTGGAGCAGGGGTAGCAATCAGCCCCAGCATTTT
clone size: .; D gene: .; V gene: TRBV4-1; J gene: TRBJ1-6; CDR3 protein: CASSQDRGNNSPLHF; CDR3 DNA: TGCGCCAGCAGCCAAGACAGGGGTAATAATTCACCCCTCCACTTT
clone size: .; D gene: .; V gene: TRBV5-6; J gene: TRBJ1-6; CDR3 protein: CASSFPDSYNSPLHF; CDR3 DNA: TGTGCCAGCAGCTTCCCGGACAGCTATAATTCACCCCTCCACTTT
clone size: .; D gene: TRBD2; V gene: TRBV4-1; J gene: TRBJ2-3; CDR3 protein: CASSQDVRGAGDTQYF; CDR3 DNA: TGCGCCAGCAGCCAAGACGTGCGGGGGGCAGGGGATACGCAGTATTTT
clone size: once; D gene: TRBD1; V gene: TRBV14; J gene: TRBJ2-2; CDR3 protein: CASSPTGTGELFF; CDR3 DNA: TGTGCCAGCAGCCCGACAGGGACCGGGGAGCTGTTTTTT
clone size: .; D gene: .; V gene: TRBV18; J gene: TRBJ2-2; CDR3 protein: CASSPSRGPTGELFF; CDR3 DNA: TGTGCCAGCTCACCTTCCAGGGGACCCACCGGGGAGCTGTTTTTT
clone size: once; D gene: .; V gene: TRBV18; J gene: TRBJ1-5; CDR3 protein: CASSQGGNQPQHF; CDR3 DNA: TGTGCCAGCTCGCAGGGTGGCAATCAGCCCCAGCATTTT
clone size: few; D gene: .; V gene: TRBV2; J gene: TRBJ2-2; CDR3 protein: CATGPGELFF; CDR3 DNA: TGTGCCACAGGGCCCGGGGAGCTGTTTTTT
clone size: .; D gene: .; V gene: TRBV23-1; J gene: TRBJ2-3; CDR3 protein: CASSQEDRGRTDTQYF; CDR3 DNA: TGCGCCAGCAGTCAGGAAGATCGAGGTAGAACAGATACGCAGTATTTT
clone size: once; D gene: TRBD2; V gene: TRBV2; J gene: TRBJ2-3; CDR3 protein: CASRSERGRLAGGRRYF; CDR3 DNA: TGTGCCAGCAGATCTGAGCGGGGCAGACTAGCGGGGGGGCGAAGGTATTTT
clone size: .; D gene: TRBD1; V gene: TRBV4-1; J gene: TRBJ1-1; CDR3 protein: CASSQTGVTEAFF; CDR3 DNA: TGCGCCAGCAGCCAGACAGGGGTCACTGAAGCTTTCTTT
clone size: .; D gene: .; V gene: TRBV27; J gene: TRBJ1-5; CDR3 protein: CASSPRGFSNQPQHF; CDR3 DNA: TGTGCCAGCAGCCCCCGGGGATTTAGCAATCAGCCCCAGCATTTT
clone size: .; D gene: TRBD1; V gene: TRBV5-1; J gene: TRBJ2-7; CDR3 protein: CASSGRGQVAYEQYF; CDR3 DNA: TGCGCCAGCAGCGGGCGGGGACAGGTCGCCTACGAGCAGTACTTC
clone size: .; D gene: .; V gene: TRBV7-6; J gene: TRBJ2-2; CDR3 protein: CASSPTPGGLNTGELFF; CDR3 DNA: TGTGCCAGCAGCCCCACCCCGGGCGGACTGAACACCGGGGAGCTGTTTTTT
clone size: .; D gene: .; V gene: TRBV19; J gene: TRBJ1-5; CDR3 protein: CASSIFIYSNQPQHF; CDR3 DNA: TGTGCCAGTAGTATTTTTATTTATAGCAATCAGCCCCAGCATTTT
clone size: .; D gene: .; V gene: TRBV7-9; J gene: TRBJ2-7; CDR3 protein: CASSPLTHYEQYF; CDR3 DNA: TGTGCCAGCAGCCCCCTGACTCACTACGAGCAGTACTTC
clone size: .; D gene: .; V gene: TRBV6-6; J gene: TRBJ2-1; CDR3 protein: CASSYGLRDSHNEQFF; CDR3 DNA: TGTGCCAGCAGTTACGGTTTGCGGGATTCACACAATGAGCAGTTCTTC
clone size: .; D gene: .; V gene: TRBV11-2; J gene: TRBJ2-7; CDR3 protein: CASSSGLFYEQYF; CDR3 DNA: TGTGCCAGCAGCTCGGGACTGTTCTACGAGCAGTACTTC
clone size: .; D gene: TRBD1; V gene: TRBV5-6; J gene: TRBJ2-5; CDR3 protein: CASSLGTGVQETQYF; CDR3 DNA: TGTGCCAGCAGCTTAGGGACAGGGGTTCAAGAGACCCAGTACTTC
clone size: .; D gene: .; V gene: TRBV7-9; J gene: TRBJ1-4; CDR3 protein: CASSLAETVNEKLFF; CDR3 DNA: TGTGCCAGCAGCTTAGCGGAGACAGTTAATGAAAAACTGTTTTTT
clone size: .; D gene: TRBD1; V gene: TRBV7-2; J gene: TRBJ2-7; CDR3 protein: CASSLAGTGDSYEQYF; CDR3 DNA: TGTGCCAGCAGCTTAGCCGGGACAGGGGATTCCTACGAGCAGTACTTC
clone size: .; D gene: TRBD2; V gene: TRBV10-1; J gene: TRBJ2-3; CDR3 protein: CASSPLAGGTDTQYF; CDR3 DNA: TGCGCCAGCAGTCCTCTGGCGGGAGGCACAGATACGCAGTATTTT
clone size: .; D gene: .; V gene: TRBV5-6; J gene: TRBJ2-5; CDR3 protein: CASSLDRQETQYF; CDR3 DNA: TGTGCCAGCAGCTTAGACAGGCAAGAGACCCAGTACTTC
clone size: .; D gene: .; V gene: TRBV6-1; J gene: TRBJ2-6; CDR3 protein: CASSEWGGSGANVLTF; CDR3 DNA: TGTGCCAGCAGTGAATGGGGAGGCTCTGGGGCCAACGTCCTGACTTTC
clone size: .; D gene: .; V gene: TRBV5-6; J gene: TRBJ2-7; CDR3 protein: CASSPGDSYEQYF; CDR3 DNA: TGTGCCAGCAGCCCAGGCGATTCCTACGAGCAGTACTTC
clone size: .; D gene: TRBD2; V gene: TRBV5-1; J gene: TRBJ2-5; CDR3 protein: CASSLVGGEETQYF; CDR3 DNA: TGCGCCAGCAGCTTGGTGGGGGGGGAAGAGACCCAGTACTTC
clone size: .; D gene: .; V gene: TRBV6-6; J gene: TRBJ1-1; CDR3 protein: CASSVGAFF; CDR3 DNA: TGTGCCAGTTCAGTCGGGGCTTTCTTT
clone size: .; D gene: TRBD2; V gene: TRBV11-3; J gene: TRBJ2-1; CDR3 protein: CASSLTSGGSSYNEQFF; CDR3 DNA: TGTGCCAGCAGCTTAACTAGCGGGGGCAGCTCCTACAATGAGCAGTTCTTC
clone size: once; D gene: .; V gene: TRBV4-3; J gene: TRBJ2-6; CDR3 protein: CASSQDKAGEGSGANVLTF; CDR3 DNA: TGCGCCAGCAGCCAAGACAAGGCAGGGGAGGGGTCTGGGGCCAACGTCCTGACTTTC
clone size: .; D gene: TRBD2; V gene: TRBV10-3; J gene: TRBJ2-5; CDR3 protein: CAISEYALAGTQETQYF; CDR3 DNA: TGTGCCATCAGTGAGTACGCACTAGCGGGGACCCAAGAGACCCAGTACTTC
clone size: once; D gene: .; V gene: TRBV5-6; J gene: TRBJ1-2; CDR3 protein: CASSPEGTRVGGYTF; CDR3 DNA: TGTGCCAGCAGCCCGGAGGGGACGCGAGTGGGGGGCTACACCTTC
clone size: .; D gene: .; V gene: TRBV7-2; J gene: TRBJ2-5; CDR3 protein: CASRKGQLQETQYF; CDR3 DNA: TGTGCCAGCAGGAAGGGACAACTACAAGAGACCCAGTACTTC
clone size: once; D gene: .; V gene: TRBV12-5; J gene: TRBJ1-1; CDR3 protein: CASGLRGGTEAFF; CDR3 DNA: TGTGCTAGTGGTTTGAGGGGGGGCACTGAAGCTTTCTTT
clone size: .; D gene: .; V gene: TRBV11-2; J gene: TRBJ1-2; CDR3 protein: CASSLDAREGPNYGYTF; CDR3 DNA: TGTGCCAGCAGCTTAGACGCCAGGGAAGGGCCTAACTATGGCTACACCTTC
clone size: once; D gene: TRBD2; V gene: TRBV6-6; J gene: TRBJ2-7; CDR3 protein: CASSYVRLAGDEQYF; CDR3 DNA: TGTGCCAGCAGTTACGTAAGACTAGCGGGAGACGAGCAGTACTTC